Below, 15 T cell receptor beta chains from the same sample are listed, as sequenced in a study of identical twins. TCRdb redid the calling of the 5' RACE reads with MiXCR, one entry per CDR3 protein. The sample carries about 280,000 distinct CDR3 sequences, about 8.3% recorded once. The same data also contributed to another study, on yellow fever vaccine responses in identical twins.

Sample: memory (CD45RO+) T cells sorted from blood. The receptor source for this set is a woman between 18 and 29 years old in good health.

CDR3 DNA: TGTGCCAGCTCATTAAACAGGGGGCCTAAAGGCAATGAGCAGTTCTTC. This translates into CASSLNRGPKGNEQFF. The rearrangement uses TRBV18 and TRBJ2-1; the match to TRBD1 covers 9 bases. CDR3 length: 16 amino acids. Trimming removed 5 bases from V and 6 bases from J; junction bases left unmatched: 11. Germline V gives CDR1 KGHSH, CDR2 LQKENI. Full variable domain (missing parts from reference TRBV18 and TRBJ2-1): NAGVMQNPRHLVRRRGQEARLRCSPMKGHSHVYWYRQLPEEGLKFMVYLQKENIIDESGMPKERFSAEFPKEGPSILRIQQVVRGDSAAYFCASSLNRGPKGNEQFFGPGTRLTVL.

This clonotype appeared a few times. This sequence joins TRBV18 and TRBJ1-3, with D maybe TRBD1 (5 bases). Trimming stripped 2 bases from V and 3 bases from J, with 14 bases between. Germline V gene sequence: CDR1 KGHSH, CDR2 LQKENI. The CDR3 runs 16 residues. The CDR3: CASSPTITGFGNTIYF. Here the CDR3 DNA reads TGTGCCAGCTCACCAACGATCACAGGTTTTGGAAACACCATATATTTT.

The sample holds many counts of this clonotype. V gene TRBV20-1 combines with J gene TRBJ1-5; maybe TRBD1 (6 bases). This CDR3 region has 16 residues. Germline assignment: CDR1 DFQATT and CDR2 SNEGSKA (reference sequence). V lost 4 bases to trimming and J lost 1 base, with 17 bases between them. DNA of the CDR3: TGCAGTGCTACTGACAGGAAACTTGGGAGCAATCAGCCCCAGCATTTT. Protein sequence: CSATDRKLGSNQPQHF.

There are a few counts of this clonotype. The chain joins TRBV28 to TRBJ1-6; 7 nucleotides match TRBD1. The germline V gene encodes CDR1 MDHEN and CDR2 SYDVKM. There are 14 residues in the CDR3. The trim removed 3 bases at V and 10 bases at J, leaving 6 bases unmatched. The CDR3 protein is CASSFGTAGSPLHF. DNA of the CDR3: TGTGCCAGCAGTTTCGGGACAGCAGGCTCACCCCTCCACTTT.

The chain joins TRBV10-3 to TRBJ2-1; 11 bases are shared with TRBD2. Germline lookup yields CDR1 ENHRY and CDR2 SYGVKD. The CDR3 runs 15 residues. The J segment lost 9 bases and the V segment lost 1 base, leaving 5 bases of the junction unmatched. The CDR3 nucleotides read TGTGCCATCAGTGAGTTTAGCGGGAGGGCCGGTGAGCAGTTCTTC. Its protein product is CAISEFSGRAGEQFF.

The sample holds many counts of this clonotype. The rearrangement joins TRBV2 to TRBJ2-5, with 14 bases fitting TRBD2. The V and J ends lost 6 bases and 4 bases, in that order; junction bases with no gene match: 10. The germline CDR1 and CDR2 sequences are SNHLY and FYNNEI. The CDR3 contains 17 residues. Written as DNA, the CDR3 is TGTGCCAGCAGAAAACCGGGACTAGCGGGAGAGGGAGAGACCCAGTACTTC. Amino acids: CASRKPGLAGEGETQYF.

The chain links TRBV11-2 to TRBJ1-1; D gene uncertain. Germline V gives CDR1 SGHAT, CDR2 FQNNGV. Trimming shortened V by 5 bases and J by 2 bases, and 15 bases separated the two germline ends. The CDR3 loop spans 15 amino acids. The CDR3 protein is CASSPTSGINTEAFF. CDR3 DNA sequence: TGTGCCAGCAGCCCCACGTCGGGTATAAACACTGAAGCTTTCTTT.

The sample holds many counts of this clonotype. This chain joins TRBV7-2 and TRBJ2-2; TRBD2 matches at 8 bases. Trimming cost V 5 bases and J 0 bases; bases outside gene matches: 5. Germline V CDR1 and CDR2: SGHTA, FQGNSA. This CDR3 is built from 16 residues. CDR3 coding DNA: TGTGCCAGCAGCCAAACGGGACTAGCGAACACCGGGGAGCTGTTTTTT. Amino acid sequence: CASSQTGLANTGELFF.

The chain combines TRBV10-3 with TRBJ1-3, with D unresolved. The CDR3 length is 17 residues. The V end was cut by 6 bases, the J end by 0 bases, with 18 bases between. Germline V gene lookup returns CDR1 ENHRY and CDR2 SYGVKD. CDR3 protein: CAIRKVQSAASGNTIYF. CDR3 nucleotide sequence: TGTGCCATCAGGAAAGTACAGTCCGCGGCCTCTGGAAACACCATATATTTT.

This clonotype was counted between two and nine times. V is TRBV29-1 and J is TRBJ1-2; weak D call: TRBD1 (5 bases). Looked up from germline, CDR1 is SQVTM and CDR2 is ANQGSEA. The CDR3 is 13 amino acids. Trimming cost V 5 bases and J 6 bases, with 16 bases left between them. The CDR3 sequence is CSVWDPPPDGYTF. CDR3 nucleotide sequence: TGCAGCGTTTGGGACCCCCCACCGGATGGCTACACCTTC.

The sample holds many counts of this clonotype. The chain couples TRBV5-1 to TRBJ2-2; no definite D call. In germline, CDR1 is SGHRS, CDR2 YFSETQ. The V gene lost 5 bases and the J gene lost 1 base, with 6 bases spanning the gap. The CDR3 is 13 amino acids. CDR3 in amino acids: CASRTQNTGELFF. Here the CDR3 DNA reads TGCGCCAGCAGGACGCAGAACACCGGGGAGCTGTTTTTT.

This clonotype was counted at least ten times. The chain has TRBV15 and TRBJ2-4; no clear D. Germline V lookup: CDR1 LNHNV, CDR2 YYDKDF (reference sequence). The V gene lost 1 base and the J gene lost 3 bases, with 1 base spanning the gap. CDR3 length: 12 amino acids. Here the CDR3 reads CATSRGKNIQYF. The CDR3 nucleotides read TGTGCCACCAGCAGAGGCAAAAACATTCAGTACTTC.

V and J are TRBV28 and TRBJ1-6; 8 bases are shared with TRBD1. Looked up from germline, CDR1 is MDHEN and CDR2 is SYDVKM. The ends lost 5 bases at V and 7 bases at J; junction bases unmatched: 4. The CDR3 runs to 14 residues. The CDR3 DNA sequence: TGTGCCAGCAGTCGACAGGGGAACAATTCACCCCTCCACTTT. Translation gives CASSRQGNNSPLHF. Filled out from reference TRBV28 and TRBJ1-6, the complete variable domain reads DVKVTQSSRYLVKRTGEKVFLECVQDMDHENMFWYRQDPGLGLRLIYFSYDVKMKEKGDIPEGYSVSREKKERFSLILESASTNQTSMYLCASSRQGNNSPLHFGNGTRLTVT.

This clonotype was detected many times. The chain employs TRBV24-1 and TRBJ2-3, with TRBD2 matching over 10 bases. The ends lost 3 bases at V and 5 bases at J; junction bases unmatched: 13. Germline CDR1 and CDR2: KGHDR and SFDVKD. The CDR3 is 18 residues long. The CDR3 region has the DNA TGTGCCACCAGTGATACCTACGTCGGGCTAGCGGGAGTAGATACGCAGTATTTT. As protein: CATSDTYVGLAGVDTQYF.

This chain connects TRBV6-5 to TRBJ1-6; D uncertain. CDR3 length: 15 residues. V lost 2 bases, J lost 7 bases, and 12 bases lay in between. Germline CDR1 and CDR2: MNHEY and SVGAGI. The CDR3 is CASSYNQDLNSPLHF. DNA for the CDR3: TGTGCCAGCAGTTACAATCAGGACCTCAATTCACCCCTCCACTTT.